What follows are 31 T cell receptor beta chains derived from one specimen sequenced in a study of blood T cell repertoires in COVID-19. The assay was immunoSEQ multiplex PCR, and TCRdb's table has in-frame clones only and misses some. The sample yields around 140,000 clones, about 80% seen once. Sequencing input: PBMCs or T cells enriched from blood (not recorded which). These receptors all stem from a middle-aged man with acute COVID-19.

The chain employs TRBV7-2 and TRBJ2-3, with 7 bases aligning to TRBD2. Germline values: CDR1 SGHTA, CDR2 FQGNSA. This CDR3 region has 17 residues. V lost 5 bases and J lost 0; bases outside the gene matches: 11. The CDR3 reads CASSPGASGASTDTQYF. DNA of the CDR3: TGTGCCAGCAGCCCCGGGGCAAGCGGGGCTAGCACAGATACGCAGTATTTT. Variable domain in full (rest from reference TRBV7-2 and TRBJ2-3): GAGVSQSPSNKVTEKGKDVELRCDPISGHTALYWYRQSLGQGLEFLIYFQGNSAPDKSGLPSDRFSAERTGGSVSTLTIQRTQQEDSAVYLCASSPGASGASTDTQYFGPGTRLTVL.

The genes are TRBV3-1 (or the pseudogene TRBV3-2) and TRBJ2-5; TRBD2 agrees at 14 bases. Germline assignment: CDR1 LGHDT and CDR2 YNNKEL (reference sequence). CDR3 length equals 17 residues. J lost 5 bases, V lost 2 bases, and 7 bases had no gene match. For the CDR3, the DNA is TGTGCCAGCAGCCAATCTGGACTAGCGGGGGGCAGGGAGACCCAGTACTTC. Its translation is CASSQSGLAGGRETQYF.

The count of this clone is one. The gene calls are TRBV28 and TRBJ2-7, with 9 bases identical to TRBD1. The CDR3 extends over 14 amino acids. V gave up 7 bases and J gave up 4 bases; unmatched junction bases: 8. Germline assignment: CDR1 MDHEN and CDR2 SYDVKM. CDR3 region: CASKPTGGRYEQYF. The CDR3, as DNA: TGTGCCAGCAAACCGACAGGGGGTAGATACGAGCAGTACTTC.

V is TRBV19 and J is TRBJ2-3; 7 bases align to TRBD1. CDR3 length: 14 amino acids. Per the germline V gene, CDR1 is LNHDA and CDR2 is SQIVND (reference sequence). The V gene end was trimmed by 3 bases and the J gene end by 4 bases; junction bases not matched to a gene: 4. For the CDR3, the DNA is TGTGCCAGTAGTATCAGAGGGGGCGCAGATACGCAGTATTTT. It encodes CASSIRGGADTQYF.

This chain uses TRBV7-3 with TRBJ2-7, with 7 bases that match TRBD2. CDR1 is SGHTA, CDR2 FQGTGA, per germline. V lost 0 bases, J lost 1 base, and 3 bases stayed unmatched. The CDR3 covers 15 residues. The CDR3 DNA follows: TGTGCCAGCAGCTTAACGGGGGAGGGATCCTACGAGCAGTACTTC. As protein: CASSLTGEGSYEQYF.

This chain links TRBV5-1 with TRBJ1-2; maybe TRBD1 (5 bases). Germline CDR1 is SGHRS and CDR2 is YFSETQ. V dropped 4 bases and J dropped 4 bases, with 14 bases sitting between them. This CDR3 is built from 14 residues. The chain's CDR3 is CASSDLPGGYGYTF. CDR3 sequence (DNA): TGCGCCAGCAGCGACCTACCGGGGGGCTATGGCTACACCTTC.

This chain joins TRBV10-2 and TRBJ2-3; tentative D call: TRBD1 (6 bases). Looked up from germline, CDR1 is WSHSY and CDR2 is SAAADI. Trimming removed 6 bases from V and 3 bases from J, with 16 bases in between. The length of the CDR3 is 15 residues. Written as DNA, the CDR3 is TGCGCCAGCAGCCGCGACAGGTTCGGTACAGATACGCAGTATTTT. Encoded protein: CASSRDRFGTDTQYF.

The chain employs TRBV7-2 and TRBJ2-3; 8 bases line up with TRBD2. The CDR3 consists of 17 residues. Germline trimming cut 5 bases from V and 5 bases from J; bases unmatched to any gene: 15. Germline loops: CDR1 SGHTA, CDR2 FQGNSA. CDR3 sequence: CASSPPGLAGYKDTQYF. CDR3 DNA sequence: TGTGCCAGCAGCCCCCCTGGCTTAGCGGGATACAAAGATACGCAGTATTTT.

This rearrangement joins TRBV19 to TRBJ1-3; D possibly corresponds to TRBD1 (5 bases). V was trimmed by 3 bases and J by 3 bases, leaving 6 bases between them. The CDR3 totals 13 residues. CDR1 and CDR2 from the germline V gene are LNHDA and SQIVND (reference sequence). CDR3: CASSMTVGNTIYF. The CDR3 bases are TGTGCCAGTAGTATGACAGTTGGAAACACCATATATTTT.

This chain uses TRBV12-5 with TRBJ2-3; 7 bases fit TRBD2. CDR1 and CDR2 (germline): LGHNT, FRNRAP. CDR3 length: 18 residues. The J segment lost 2 bases and the V segment lost 2 bases, leaving 13 bases of the junction unmatched. The CDR3 bases are TGTGCTAGTGGTTTGCCCTCGGGTAGCGGGCGATCCACAGATACGCAGTATTTT. Translated, it gives CASGLPSGSGRSTDTQYF.

The chain uses TRBV19 and TRBJ2-5, with 7 bases fitting TRBD1. The junction had 11 bases not matched to a gene; V was cut back by 1 base and J by 3 bases. The germline gives CDR1 LNHDA, CDR2 SQIVND (reference sequence). The CDR3 covers 17 residues. The CDR3 nucleotides read TGTGCCAGTAGTATAGGGTGGGGGACAGTTAGGGAAGAGACCCAGTACTTC. Protein product: CASSIGWGTVREETQYF.

The CDR3 nucleotides are TGTGCCAGCAGCTTGGGCGTGGCGAACACCGGGGAGCTGTTTTTT. The encoded protein is CASSLGVANTGELFF. The V call is TRBV5-5, the J call TRBJ2-2; no clear D gene. The CDR3 has 15 residues. The germline V gene has CDR1 SGHKS and CDR2 YYEKEE (reference sequence). The germline V and J ends were trimmed by 0 bases and 0 bases, with 6 bases remaining between them.

The J gene is TRBJ1-1, the V gene TRBV5-1; D gene unclear. The germline V and J ends were trimmed by 4 bases and 11 bases, with 12 bases remaining between them. The CDR3 loop spans 11 amino acids. Germline V gene lookup returns CDR1 SGHRS and CDR2 YFSETQ. In DNA form, the CDR3 reads TGCGCCAGCAGCCTAGGTGAGAAGGCTTTCTTT. Translated, it gives CASSLGEKAFF.

This clone showed up just once. The V gene is TRBV18, the J gene TRBJ2-7; possible D gene TRBD1, 5 bases. The CDR3 spans 14 residues. Germline lookup yields CDR1 KGHSH and CDR2 LQKENI. The germline V and J ends were trimmed by 3 bases and 5 bases, with 14 bases remaining between them. The CDR3: CASSPQGELNEQYF. The CDR3 nucleotides read TGTGCCAGCTCACCCCAGGGTGAGCTGAACGAGCAGTACTTC.

The J gene is TRBJ2-3, the V gene TRBV3-1 (or the pseudogene TRBV3-2); 9 bases are shared with TRBD2. V was pared by 3 bases and J by 0 bases, with 7 bases of the junction left unmatched. Germline lookup yields CDR1 LGHDT and CDR2 YNNKEL (reference sequence). This CDR3 is 17 amino acids long. As DNA, the CDR3 is TGTGCCAGCAGCCAGGGTAGCGGGGGAGTTAGCACAGATACGCAGTATTTT. Its translation: CASSQGSGGVSTDTQYF.

The chain combines TRBV5-8 with TRBJ2-1, with TRBD2 matching 12 bases. The CDR3 is made up of 17 amino acids. The ends lost 0 bases at V and 6 bases at J; junction bases unmatched: 7. Germline CDR1 is SGHTS and CDR2 is YDEGEE. The DNA for the CDR3 is TGTGCCAGCAGCTTGGCCAGACTAGCGGGAGTTGGCAATGAGCAGTTCTTC. Translating it yields CASSLARLAGVGNEQFF.

The V gene is TRBV5-1, the J gene TRBJ2-2, with D possibly being TRBD2 (5 bases). Germline CDR1 and CDR2: SGHRS and YFSETQ. With 2 bases removed from V and 4 bases from J, the gap between germline ends came to 12 bases. The CDR3 runs to 15 residues. The CDR3 loop is CASSFTPEGTGELFF. CDR3 bases: TGCGCCAGCAGCTTTACCCCCGAGGGCACCGGGGAGCTGTTTTTT. Complete variable domain (other parts from reference TRBV5-1 and TRBJ2-2): KAGVTQTPRYLIKTRGQQVTLSCSPISGHRSVSWYQQTPGQGLQFLFEYFSETQRNKGNFPGRFSGRQFSNSRSEMNVSTLELGDSALYLCASSFTPEGTGELFFGEGSRLTVL.

A single count supports this clone. The chain couples TRBV30 to TRBJ1-2; D remains ambiguous. V lost 2 bases and J lost 8, with 18 bases in between. Germline CDR1 reads GTSNPN; CDR2 reads SVGIG (reference sequence). This CDR3 spans 14 amino acids. The CDR3 DNA sequence: TGTGCCTGGAGTTTTTCGCCCGGGTCGCGGGGCTACACCTTC. It translates to CAWSFSPGSRGYTF.

There are a few counts of this clone. The V call is TRBV9, the J call TRBJ2-7; 7 bases map to TRBD1. CDR1 and CDR2 from the germline V gene are SGDLS and YYNGEE. The CDR3 covers 15 residues. The junction had 12 bases not matched to a gene; V was cut back by 4 bases and J by 5 bases. CDR3 in DNA: TGTGCCAGCAGCCTAACCGGGACAGCTACCCACGAGCAGTACTTC. Translation gives CASSLTGTATHEQYF.

CDR3 DNA sequence: TGCGCCAGCAGCTTGGCACGGTTGACAGATACGCAGTATTTT. The encoded protein is CASSLARLTDTQYF. V gene TRBV5-1 combines with J gene TRBJ2-3, with D hard to call. V was cut by 0 bases and J by 3 bases, with 8 bases left in between. The germline V gene encodes CDR1 SGHRS and CDR2 YFSETQ. The CDR3 runs 14 residues.

V and J are TRBV10-2 and TRBJ2-7; 7 bases are shared with TRBD1. V shed 6 bases, J shed 0 bases, and the junction held 8 bases outside the gene matches. This CDR3 spans 15 amino acids. CDR1 is WSHSY, CDR2 SAAADI, per germline. Here the CDR3 DNA reads TGCGCCAGCAGGGGCTATGAGGGGGCCTCCTACGAGCAGTACTTC. Amino acids: CASRGYEGASYEQYF.

The chain uses TRBV11-1 and TRBJ2-2; D might be TRBD1 (6 bases). The CDR3 loop spans 15 amino acids. V shed 5 bases and J shed 5 bases, with 15 bases lying between them. Looked up from germline, CDR1 is SGHAT and CDR2 is FQDESV (reference sequence). CDR3 in amino acids: CASSPQQGTTGELFF. CDR3 in DNA: TGTGCCAGCAGCCCGCAACAGGGAACGACCGGGGAGCTGTTTTTT.

The rearrangement links TRBV5-1 to TRBJ2-7; 7 bases are shared with TRBD2. This CDR3 is 14 amino acids long. With 4 bases clipped from V and 7 bases from J, the junction kept 11 bases outside the gene matches. Germline V CDR1 and CDR2: SGHRS, YFSETQ. CDR3: CASSPETSYWEQYF. The DNA of the CDR3 is TGCGCCAGCAGCCCCGAGACTAGCTATTGGGAGCAGTACTTC. The variable domain in full, with the rest retrieved from reference TRBV5-1 and TRBJ2-7, is KAGVTQTPRYLIKTRGQQVTLSCSPISGHRSVSWYQQTPGQGLQFLFEYFSETQRNKGNFPGRFSGRQFSNSRSEMNVSTLELGDSALYLCASSPETSYWEQYFGPGTRLTVT.

This clone was seen once. The CDR3 bases are TGTGCCAGTAGTGAACAGGGAGAGAGGAATTCACCCCTCCACTTT. It is translated as CASSEQGERNSPLHF. This chain uses TRBV19 with TRBJ1-6, with a weak D call TRBD1 (6 bases). There are 15 residues in the CDR3. The germline gives CDR1 LNHDA, CDR2 SQIVND (reference sequence). V lost 5 bases and J lost 7, with 15 bases in between.

This sequence joins TRBV28 and TRBJ2-7; D unresolved. The germline V and J ends were trimmed by 6 bases and 2 bases, with 14 bases remaining between them. The CDR3 spans 14 residues. The germline gives CDR1 MDHEN, CDR2 SYDVKM. CDR3 loop: CASSPIDFPYEQYF. Here the CDR3 DNA reads TGTGCCAGCAGCCCAATAGATTTTCCCTACGAGCAGTACTTC.

The chain joins TRBV27 to TRBJ2-7, with TRBD1 matching over 7 bases. CDR3 length equals 13 residues. Germline-derived CDR1 and CDR2 are MNHEY and SMNVEV (reference sequence). Trimming at V came to 0 bases and at J to 6 bases, leaving 2 bases not matched to a gene. The CDR3 DNA reads as TGTGCCAGCAGTTTATCGAGGGGGCGCGAGCAGTACTTC. It is translated as CASSLSRGREQYF.

Here the CDR3 DNA reads TGTGCCAGCAGCCCCCGACAGGGGGGGTGGAACGAGCAGTACTTC. Amino acid sequence: CASSPRQGGWNEQYF. The chain carries TRBV9 and TRBJ2-7; 9 positions agree with TRBD1. V lost 4 bases, J lost 5 bases, and 10 bases stayed unmatched. The CDR3 length is 15 residues. Germline V gives CDR1 SGDLS, CDR2 YYNGEE.

This chain uses TRBV7-2 with TRBJ2-1, with unresolved D. The CDR3 length is 12 residues. The V end was cut by 4 bases, the J end by 7 bases, with 8 bases between. CDR1 is SGHTA, CDR2 FQGNSA, per germline. The chain's CDR3 is CASSWRRNEQFF. In nucleotides, the CDR3 is TGTGCCAGCAGCTGGCGGCGGAATGAGCAGTTCTTC. The complete variable domain, with remaining parts taken from reference TRBV7-2 and TRBJ2-1, reads GAGVSQSPSNKVTEKGKDVELRCDPISGHTALYWYRQSLGQGLEFLIYFQGNSAPDKSGLPSDRFSAERTGGSVSTLTIQRTQQEDSAVYLCASSWRRNEQFFGPGTRLTVL.

The rearrangement uses TRBV20-1 and TRBJ1-1, with D uncertain. Germline assignment: CDR1 DFQATT and CDR2 SNEGSKA (reference sequence). This CDR3 contains 10 residues. V was cut by 0 bases and J by 6 bases, with 2 bases left in between. The CDR3 region has the DNA TGCAGTGCTAGAGACGCTGAAGCTTTCTTT. Amino acids: CSARDAEAFF.

J is TRBJ1-5 and V is TRBV2, with a possible D match to TRBD1 (6 bases). V was clipped by 2 bases and J by 4 bases, with 21 bases between them. Germline V gene sequence: CDR1 SNHLY, CDR2 FYNNEI. The CDR3 runs 18 residues. This CDR3 reads CASSELVDSWGPNQPQHF. The CDR3 DNA reads TGTGCCAGCAGTGAATTGGTGGACTCTTGGGGGCCGAATCAGCCCCAGCATTTT.

This rearrangement joins TRBV2 to TRBJ1-4; perhaps TRBD1 as D (6 bases). The CDR3 consists of 14 residues. The V end was cut by 4 bases, the J end by 6 bases, with 12 bases between. In germline, CDR1 is SNHLY, CDR2 FYNNEI. The CDR3 DNA is TGTGCCAGCAGTGGGGGGACATCTTATGAAAAACTGTTTTTT. This translates into CASSGGTSYEKLFF.